Below are 11 T cell receptor beta chains sequenced from a single sample in a study of CD8 T cells in Susac syndrome. Random hexamers were used to reverse transcribe 0.5 to 1 ug of RNA. TCRdb called the immunoSEQ multiplex PCR reads again in MiXCR, with one record for every CDR3 protein. Of about 250,000 distinct CDR3 sequences in the sample, roughly 95% are singletons; the top ten hold less than 0.075%. What was sequenced was CD4+ T cells from PBMCs. The receptors derive from a human donor with multiple sclerosis.

V gene TRBV7-2 combines with J gene TRBJ2-1; D is unresolved. The V end was cut by 1 base, the J end by 0 bases, with 10 bases between. CDR3 size: 16 residues. Germline V gene sequence: CDR1 SGHTA, CDR2 FQGNSA. The CDR3 sequence is CASSLDFGSSYNEQFF. CDR3 sequence (DNA): TGTGCCAGCAGCTTAGACTTTGGAAGCTCCTACAATGAGCAGTTCTTC.

The chain has TRBV28 and TRBJ1-4; D unresolved. V lost 3 bases, J lost 0 bases, and 5 bases lay in between. CDR1 and CDR2 (germline): MDHEN, SYDVKM. The CDR3 has 14 residues. The CDR3 protein is CASSFGATNEKLFF. Written as DNA, the CDR3 is TGTGCCAGCAGTTTCGGAGCAACTAATGAAAAACTGTTTTTT.

This clonotype was counted a single time. The chain is built from TRBV30 and TRBJ1-5; D possibly corresponds to TRBD1 (5 bases). CDR1 and CDR2 from the germline V gene are GTSNPN and SVGIG (reference sequence). This CDR3 has 17 residues. Trimming pared 0 bases from V and 0 bases from J, leaving 15 bases between. CDR3 region: CAWSVLSGGPSNQPQHF. The DNA of the CDR3 is TGTGCCTGGAGTGTCCTATCCGGGGGTCCTAGCAATCAGCCCCAGCATTTT.

The genes are TRBV20-1 and TRBJ2-7; 7 bases are a match to TRBD1. V was pared by 7 bases and J by 1 base, with 4 bases of the junction left unmatched. The germline V gene encodes CDR1 DFQATT and CDR2 SNEGSKA (reference sequence). The CDR3 extends over 12 amino acids. CDR3 protein: CSVPTGSYEQYF. DNA of the CDR3: TGCAGTGTCCCGACAGGGTCCTACGAGCAGTACTTC.

The chain joins TRBV5-1 to TRBJ1-1; 7 bases are shared with TRBD1. Germline values: CDR1 SGHRS, CDR2 YFSETQ. The J segment lost 4 bases and the V segment lost 4 bases, leaving 4 bases of the junction unmatched. CDR3 length equals 13 residues. The CDR3 here is CASSVDRITEAFF. The CDR3 DNA follows: TGCGCCAGCAGCGTGGACAGGATCACTGAAGCTTTCTTT.

The rearrangement links TRBV9 to TRBJ1-3; 7 bases line up with TRBD1. Germline V CDR1 and CDR2: SGDLS, YYNGEE. The CDR3 runs to 13 residues. The trim removed 4 bases at V and 9 bases at J, leaving 7 bases unmatched. CDR3 coding DNA: TGTGCCAGCAGCCAGGGGGGTATAGGCACCATATATTTT. Translation: CASSQGGIGTIYF.

The chain couples TRBV9 to TRBJ1-1, with 9 bases that match TRBD1. Per the germline V gene, CDR1 is SGDLS and CDR2 is YYNGEE. The CDR3 loop spans 16 amino acids. V lost 2 bases, J lost 4 bases, and 9 bases stayed unmatched. The CDR3 nucleotides are TGTGCCAGCAGCGTGACAGGGGGTACGGGAAGCACTGAAGCTTTCTTT. Encoded protein: CASSVTGGTGSTEAFF.

The chain joins TRBV11-2 to TRBJ2-7; D call uncertain. CDR3 length: 13 amino acids. Trimming removed 2 bases from V and 3 bases from J, with 8 bases in between. CDR1 is SGHAT and CDR2 is FQNNGV in the germline V gene. Here the CDR3 DNA reads TGTGCCAGCAGCTTATGGTACAGCTACGAGCAGTACTTC. It translates to CASSLWYSYEQYF.

This clonotype was seen only a few times. V is TRBV20-1 and J is TRBJ2-7; 11 nucleotides line up with TRBD2. The CDR3 loop spans 14 amino acids. With 5 bases clipped from V and 3 bases from J, the junction kept 6 bases outside the gene matches. The germline V gene encodes CDR1 DFQATT and CDR2 SNEGSKA (reference sequence). The DNA of the CDR3 is TGCAGTGCTTTGCCCGGGACTAGCGGCTACGAGCAGTACTTC. Translated, it gives CSALPGTSGYEQYF.

This clonotype was observed a few times. As DNA, the CDR3 is TGCAGCGCCGGGTTCGACGAGCAGTACTTC. Encoded protein: CSAGFDEQYF. J is TRBJ2-7 and V is TRBV29-1; no clear D gene. V was clipped by 7 bases and J by 5 bases, with 9 bases between them. The V gene's germline CDR1 is SQVTM and CDR2 ANQGSEA. This CDR3 is built from 10 residues.

The J gene is TRBJ2-1, the V gene TRBV29-1, with 8 bases that match TRBD2. V was pared by 6 bases and J by 5 bases, with 6 bases of the junction left unmatched. This CDR3 has 13 residues. Germline V CDR1 and CDR2: SQVTM, ANQGSEA. The CDR3 region has the DNA TGCAGCGTGGCCAGTAGCGGGAACAATGAGCAGTTCTTC. Protein: CSVASSGNNEQFF.